This passage covers 7 T cell receptor beta chains from one sample sequenced in a study of early T cells in non-severe SARS-CoV-2 infection. MiXCR, applied by TCRdb to the 5' RACE reads, yields one record per CDR3 protein. The table lists some 55,000 distinct CDR3 sequences, roughly 13% of them singletons. Sequenced material: whole blood. The receptor set was obtained from an adult who was a healthcare worker with PCR-confirmed SARS-CoV-2 infection or an uninfected control (not recorded which).

This sequence joins TRBV29-1 and TRBJ2-2; D may be TRBD1 (5 bases). V was cut by 3 bases and J by 4 bases, with 12 bases left in between. This CDR3 has 14 amino acids. Germline loops: CDR1 SQVTM, CDR2 ANQGSEA. This CDR3 reads CSVEGGASTGELFF. The CDR3, as DNA: TGCAGCGTTGAGGGTGGGGCGAGCACCGGGGAGCTGTTTTTT.

This clonotype has just a few counts. The genes are TRBV29-1 and TRBJ1-3, with TRBD1 as a possible D gene (5 bases). V shed 7 bases and J shed 0 bases, with 10 bases lying between them. The V gene's germline CDR1 is SQVTM and CDR2 ANQGSEA. The CDR3 spans 13 residues. CDR3 region: CSAQGLSGNTIYF. CDR3 nucleotide sequence: TGCAGCGCTCAGGGACTCTCTGGAAACACCATATATTTT.

The rearrangement uses TRBV12-3 or TRBV12-4 and TRBJ2-3; a possible D gene is TRBD1 (6 bases). V gave up 2 bases and J gave up 0 bases, with 12 bases separating them. This CDR3 has 16 residues. CDR3 residues: CASSLPGQGSTDTQYF. The CDR3 bases are TGTGCCAGCAGTTTACCCGGGCAGGGGAGCACAGATACGCAGTATTTT.

The table lists this clonotype with many counts. V is TRBV5-5 and J is TRBJ2-7; TRBD2 aligns across 11 bases. CDR1 and CDR2 from the germline V gene are SGHKS and YYEKEE (reference sequence). This CDR3 has 15 residues. With 4 bases clipped from V and 4 bases from J, the junction kept 7 bases outside the gene matches. This CDR3 reads CASSVTSGSLYEQYF. In nucleotides, the CDR3 is TGTGCCAGCAGCGTAACTAGCGGGAGTTTGTACGAGCAGTACTTC.

This clonotype was counted only a few times. The genes are TRBV5-6 and TRBJ2-7; TRBD2 is a possible D gene (6 bases). V lost 3 bases and J 4 bases, leaving 14 bases between the germline ends. The germline V gene has CDR1 SGHDT and CDR2 YYEEEE. The CDR3 runs 14 residues. CDR3 bases: TGTGCCAGCAGCTCCACGGGACTCCTATACGAGCAGTACTTC. It is translated as CASSSTGLLYEQYF.

This clonotype was observed many times. V usage is TRBV27 and J usage is TRBJ1-1; D ambiguous. Per the germline V gene, CDR1 is MNHEY and CDR2 is SMNVEV (reference sequence). The V end lost 2 bases, the J end lost 0 bases, and 7 bases lay between the germline ends. This CDR3 has 14 amino acids. Here the CDR3 reads CASSLTHVNTEAFF. As DNA, the CDR3 is TGTGCCAGCAGTTTAACGCATGTGAACACTGAAGCTTTCTTT.

This clonotype was detected ten times or more. The chain employs TRBV3-1 and TRBJ2-1, with 9 nucleotides matching TRBD2. V lost 1 base and J lost 14; bases outside the gene matches: 6. The germline gives CDR1 LGHDT, CDR2 YNNKEL (reference sequence). The CDR3 contains 13 residues. The CDR3 region has the DNA TGTGCCAGCAGCCAAGTAGATAGCGGGGGTGAGTTCTTC. Protein: CASSQVDSGGEFF.